These 30 T cell receptor beta chains were sequenced from one sample in a study of T cell responses to AZD1222 COVID-19 vaccine (dated by TCRdb to the early 2020s). Libraries came from the immunoSEQ multiplex PCR assay. The table comes from immuneACCESS by way of TCRdb, which keeps in-frame sequences with V and J called. Part of the clones is missing from these tables; in studies checked, under half for an unresolved V gene and the rest for unknown reasons. The sample contains 150,000 to 200,000 clones, 88% of them found a single time. The ten largest clones take up roughly a quarter of the sample. The label giving this sample's time point can be read as: about 28 days (+/-7) after the second vaccine dose. The input for sequencing was peripheral blood, taken 28 days after the second AZD1222 dose. These TCRs come from an adult who received the AZD1222 COVID-19 vaccine.

The genes are TRBV5-1 and TRBJ2-3; weak D call: TRBD1 (6 bases). The V and J ends lost 4 bases and 3 bases respectively, with 15 bases between them. The CDR3 contains 15 residues. Per germline, CDR1 SGHRS and CDR2 YFSETQ. This CDR3 reads CASSDLGGDTDTQYF. DNA of the CDR3: TGCGCCAGCAGCGACCTTGGGGGCGATACAGATACGCAGTATTTT.

The chain uses TRBV5-1 and TRBJ1-6; TRBD1 matches 10 bases. In germline, CDR1 is SGHRS, CDR2 YFSETQ. V dropped 4 bases and J dropped 10; count of bases not matched to a gene: 8. This CDR3 contains 15 residues. As DNA, the CDR3 is TGCGCCAGCAGCACGCGGGACAGGGGTTCCTCACCCCTCCACTTT. The encoded protein is CASSTRDRGSSPLHF.

This clone showed up just once. This chain uses TRBV7-9 with TRBJ1-4, with D hard to call. Germline V gene sequence: CDR1 SEHNR, CDR2 FQNEAQ (reference sequence). V lost 4 bases and J 14 bases, leaving 17 bases between the germline ends. The CDR3 loop spans 13 amino acids. The DNA of the CDR3 is TGTGCCAGCAGCTACGGACGGCTCCAAGGGCTGTTTTTT. Protein: CASSYGRLQGLFF. The complete variable domain, with remaining parts taken from reference TRBV7-9 and TRBJ1-4, reads DTGVSQNPRHKITKRGQNVTFRCDPISEHNRLYWYRQTLGQGPEFLTYFQNEAQLEKSRLLSDRFSAERPKGSFSTLEIQRTEQGDSAMYLCASSYGRLQGLFFGSGTQLSVL.

The chain joins TRBV7-3 to TRBJ2-3; D call uncertain. There are 14 residues in the CDR3. V was trimmed by 1 base and J by 4 bases, leaving 9 bases between them. Germline CDR1 is SGHTA and CDR2 is FQGTGA. This chain's CDR3 is CASSLNGRADTQYF. The CDR3 DNA reads TGTGCCAGCAGCTTAAACGGTAGGGCAGATACGCAGTATTTT.

CDR3 sequence: CASSQDEGLNQPQHF. Written as DNA, the CDR3 is TGCGCCAGCAGCCAAGATGAGGGGCTCAATCAGCCCCAGCATTTT. The rearrangement links TRBV4-1 to TRBJ1-5; D might be TRBD1 (5 bases). Trimming removed 0 bases at V and 3 bases at J, with 9 bases between. Germline V gene sequence: CDR1 MGHRA, CDR2 YSYEKL. The CDR3 runs to 15 residues.

The chain has TRBV19 and TRBJ1-1; tentatively, D is TRBD1 (5 bases). This CDR3 has 11 amino acids. Trimming left V 0 bases short and J 11 bases short, with 7 bases between. Germline loops: CDR1 LNHDA, CDR2 SQIVND (reference sequence). The CDR3 DNA is TGTGCCAGTAGTATAGACAGGGAGGCTTTCTTT. Its protein is CASSIDREAFF.

The chain couples TRBV27 to TRBJ1-5; D perhaps matches TRBD1 (6 bases). The CDR3 loop spans 17 amino acids. The V end was cut by 4 bases, the J end by 2 bases, with 18 bases between. Germline V gives CDR1 MNHEY, CDR2 SMNVEV (reference sequence). In DNA form, the CDR3 reads TGTGCCAGCAGTTACGCCGGGACAAGGAGCGGCAATCAGCCCCAGCATTTT. This codes for CASSYAGTRSGNQPQHF.

This clone was picked up one time. V and J are TRBV9 and TRBJ2-3; 8 bases match TRBD2. This CDR3 region has 17 residues. Germline V gives CDR1 SGDLS, CDR2 YYNGEE. Trimming cost V 0 bases and J 4 bases; bases outside gene matches: 10. This CDR3 reads CASSVDRLARYPDTQYF. CDR3 in DNA: TGTGCCAGCAGCGTAGACAGACTAGCGAGATACCCAGATACGCAGTATTTT.

This sequence joins TRBV6-5 and TRBJ1-1; no reliable D call. Trimming stripped 4 bases from V and 7 bases from J, with 7 bases between. CDR1 and CDR2 (germline): MNHEY, SVGAGI. The CDR3 length is 11 residues. CDR3 in amino acids: CASSSQVEAFF. CDR3 nucleotides: TGTGCCAGCAGTTCCCAGGTTGAAGCTTTCTTT.

V gene TRBV11-3 combines with J gene TRBJ1-1, with D possibly TRBD1 on 6 matching bases. This CDR3 is built from 13 residues. Germline V gene data show CDR1 as SGHNT and CDR2 as YENEEA. V shed 5 bases and J shed 3 bases, with 10 bases lying between them. The CDR3 DNA is TGTGCCAGCAGCCGCGGGACACACACTGAAGCTTTCTTT. It codes for CASSRGTHTEAFF.

CDR3 protein: CSASIGQAKYHSPLHF. CDR3 nucleotides: TGCAGTGCTAGTATCGGACAGGCAAAATATCACTCACCCCTCCACTTT. This chain links TRBV20-1 with TRBJ1-6; 7 bases match TRBD1. J was trimmed by 10 bases and V by 3 bases; bases with no gene match: 15. CDR3 length: 16 residues. CDR1 DFQATT and CDR2 SNEGSKA come from the germline V gene (reference sequence).

The genes are TRBV19 and TRBJ2-7; 10 bases are a match to TRBD1. The V and J ends lost 3 bases and 3 bases, in that order; junction bases with no gene match: 5. This CDR3 region has 15 residues. CDR1 and CDR2 (germline): LNHDA, SQIVND (reference sequence). As DNA, the CDR3 is TGTGCCAGTAGTATGCCGGGACAGGGGAACTACGAGCAGTACTTC. It yields the protein CASSMPGQGNYEQYF. Based on the CDR3 plus reference TRBV19 and TRBJ2-7, the full variable domain is DGGITQSPKYLFRKEGQNVTLSCEQNLNHDAMYWYRQDPGQGLRLIYYSQIVNDFQKGDIAEGYSVSREKKESFPLTVTSAQKNPTAFYLCASSMPGQGNYEQYFGPGTRLTVT.

V and J are TRBV27 and TRBJ2-1; D gene unclear. V was trimmed by 0 bases and J by 4 bases, leaving 1 base between them. CDR1 MNHEY and CDR2 SMNVEV come from the germline V gene (reference sequence). The CDR3 is 12 amino acids. CDR3 sequence (DNA): TGTGCCAGCAGTTTATCTTACAATGAGCAGTTCTTC. Amino acids: CASSLSYNEQFF.

This clone was seen a handful of times. The V gene is TRBV11-3, the J gene TRBJ2-7; tentative D call: TRBD1 (5 bases). V lost 0 bases to trimming and J lost 5 bases, with 8 bases between them. Germline lookup yields CDR1 SGHNT and CDR2 YENEEA. The CDR3 has 13 amino acids. CDR3 loop: CASSLDQGDEQYF. The CDR3 DNA follows: TGTGCCAGCAGCTTAGACCAGGGTGACGAGCAGTACTTC.

This chain uses TRBV30 with TRBJ2-2; D possibly corresponds to TRBD1 (5 bases). The CDR3 runs 13 residues. Germline-derived CDR1 and CDR2 are GTSNPN and SVGIG (reference sequence). V was shortened by 3 bases and J by 3 bases, with 8 bases between the two germline ends. The CDR3 spells CAWRRGYTGELFF. The CDR3 nucleotides are TGTGCCTGGAGAAGGGGATACACCGGGGAGCTGTTTTTT.

The genes are TRBV4-3 and TRBJ2-5; possibly TRBD2 for D (6 bases). This CDR3 is built from 16 residues. Trimming left V 0 bases short and J 1 base short, with 12 bases between. Germline V gene lookup returns CDR1 LGHNA and CDR2 YSLEER. This chain's CDR3 is CASSQDKGLLQETQYF. CDR3 DNA sequence: TGCGCCAGCAGCCAAGATAAGGGACTGCTCCAAGAGACCCAGTACTTC.

J is TRBJ1-4 and V is TRBV7-6, with unresolved D. V gave up 5 bases and J gave up 0 bases, with 7 bases separating them. Germline lookup yields CDR1 SGHVS and CDR2 FNYEAQ. This CDR3 region has 14 residues. In DNA, the CDR3 is TGTGCCAGCAGCCCAGTCGCAACTAATGAAAAACTGTTTTTT. It specifies CASSPVATNEKLFF.

This sequence joins TRBV7-3 and TRBJ2-3, with TRBD2 identical over 10 bases. The germline gives CDR1 SGHTA, CDR2 FQGTGA. This CDR3 is 15 amino acids long. Trimming cost V 5 bases and J 3 bases; bases outside gene matches: 5. CDR3 sequence (DNA): TGTGCCAGCAGCCTAGCGGGAGTCGGAACAGATACGCAGTATTTT. Translated: CASSLAGVGTDTQYF.

The rearrangement links TRBV6-4 to TRBJ2-1; 9 bases line up with TRBD2. The J segment lost 6 bases and the V segment lost 4 bases, leaving 10 bases of the junction unmatched. CDR1 and CDR2 from the germline V gene are MRHNA and SNTAGT. This CDR3 spans 16 amino acids. The CDR3 here is CASSGSGVSGSNEQFF. The CDR3 coding sequence is TGTGCCAGCAGTGGCTCCGGGGTTAGCGGGAGCAATGAGCAGTTCTTC.

CDR3 loop: CASSAFGTGFYEQYF. The CDR3 DNA is TGTGCCAGCAGCGCTTTCGGGACAGGGTTCTACGAGCAGTACTTC. V gene TRBV7-9 combines with J gene TRBJ2-7; TRBD1 aligns across 9 bases. This CDR3 is 15 amino acids long. Per the germline V gene, CDR1 is SEHNR and CDR2 is FQNEAQ (reference sequence). V dropped 5 bases and J dropped 3; count of bases not matched to a gene: 8.

J is TRBJ2-7 and V is TRBV19, with D possibly being TRBD1 (6 bases). V lost 3 bases and J 0 bases, leaving 12 bases between the germline ends. The CDR3 is 15 amino acids. Germline CDR1 is LNHDA and CDR2 is SQIVND (reference sequence). The CDR3 sequence: CASSMDSPSSYEQYF. CDR3 nucleotides: TGTGCCAGTAGTATGGACAGTCCGAGCTCCTACGAGCAGTACTTC.

The genes are TRBV28 and TRBJ2-6; D gene uncertain. The CDR3 length is 12 residues. Trimming took off 8 bases at V and 5 bases at J, with 7 bases between the two ends. The germline V gene has CDR1 MDHEN and CDR2 SYDVKM. The DNA of the CDR3 is TGTGCCAGCCAATCCCGGGCCAACGTCCTGACTTTC. This codes for CASQSRANVLTF.

The chain couples TRBV6-5 to TRBJ1-2; the D is unclear. The germline V gene encodes CDR1 MNHEY and CDR2 SVGAGI. This CDR3 region has 15 residues. V dropped 0 bases and J dropped 6 bases, with 14 bases sitting between them. The CDR3 is CASSYSVGLEDGYTF. The CDR3 DNA is TGTGCCAGCAGTTACTCGGTAGGATTGGAGGATGGCTACACCTTC.

This rearrangement joins TRBV18 to TRBJ2-1; the D gene could be TRBD1 or TRBD2 (5 bases each). CDR3 length: 15 residues. Trimming took 2 bases from V and 8 from J, leaving 16 bases between them. The germline CDR1 and CDR2 sequences are KGHSH and LQKENI. CDR3 protein: CASSPLGDPRYEQFF. The CDR3 DNA is TGTGCCAGCTCACCATTGGGGGACCCGCGCTATGAGCAGTTCTTC.

V is TRBV28 and J is TRBJ2-1; a weak D match, TRBD2 (8 bases). The CDR3 sequence is 15 residues long. Deletions cut 8 bases from V and 3 bases from J, with 17 bases between. Per germline, CDR1 MDHEN and CDR2 SYDVKM. Written as DNA, the CDR3 is TGTGCCAGCCGGGAGGGGGCGGCGGGCTACAATGAGCAGTTCTTC. It is translated as CASREGAAGYNEQFF.

The chain carries TRBV4-1 and TRBJ2-7, with TRBD1 as a possible D gene (5 bases). The CDR3 is 16 residues long. Germline CDR1 MGHRA, CDR2 YSYEKL. V lost 0 bases and J 0 bases, leaving 12 bases between the germline ends. CDR3 coding DNA: TGCGCCAGCAGCCAAGATCTTTTGGACAACTCCTACGAGCAGTACTTC. Translating it yields CASSQDLLDNSYEQYF.

The chain is built from TRBV11-2 and TRBJ1-1, with D perhaps TRBD1 (5 bases). The V end was cut by 6 bases, the J end by 1 base, with 15 bases between. The germline CDR1 and CDR2 sequences are SGHAT and FQNNGV. This CDR3 contains 15 residues. DNA for the CDR3: TGTGCCAGCAGTCCAATGGGACGGAGGAACACTGAAGCTTTCTTT. The encoded protein is CASSPMGRRNTEAFF.

CDR3 coding DNA: TGCGCCAGCAGCTTGGGATTACAGGGCTACACTGAAGCTTTCTTT. Residues: CASSLGLQGYTEAFF. The chain couples TRBV5-1 to TRBJ1-1; possibly TRBD1 for D (6 bases). Trimming shortened V by 0 bases and J by 3 bases, and 12 bases separated the two germline ends. The CDR3 has 15 amino acids. Per germline, CDR1 SGHRS and CDR2 YFSETQ. The full variable domain, its missing parts supplied by reference TRBV5-1 and TRBJ1-1, is KAGVTQTPRYLIKTRGQQVTLSCSPISGHRSVSWYQQTPGQGLQFLFEYFSETQRNKGNFPGRFSGRQFSNSRSEMNVSTLELGDSALYLCASSLGLQGYTEAFFGQGTRLTVV.

The V gene is TRBV7-2, the J gene TRBJ2-7; 8 bases are a match to TRBD2. This CDR3 region has 12 residues. V was pared by 5 bases and J by 4 bases, with 1 base of the junction left unmatched. Germline CDR1 is SGHTA and CDR2 is FQGNSA. The DNA of the CDR3 is TGTGCCAGCAGCCGGGGGGGATACGAGCAGTACTTC. Encoded protein: CASSRGGYEQYF.

This chain uses TRBV6-5 with TRBJ1-2; TRBD1 matches at 9 bases. Germline CDR1 MNHEY, CDR2 SVGAGI. This CDR3 spans 15 amino acids. The V gene end was trimmed by 7 bases and the J gene end by 8 bases; junction bases not matched to a gene: 14. For the CDR3, the DNA is TGTGCCAGCATCCTCTCAGGACAGGGGCGGGAGGGCTACACCTTC. Amino acids: CASILSGQGREGYTF.